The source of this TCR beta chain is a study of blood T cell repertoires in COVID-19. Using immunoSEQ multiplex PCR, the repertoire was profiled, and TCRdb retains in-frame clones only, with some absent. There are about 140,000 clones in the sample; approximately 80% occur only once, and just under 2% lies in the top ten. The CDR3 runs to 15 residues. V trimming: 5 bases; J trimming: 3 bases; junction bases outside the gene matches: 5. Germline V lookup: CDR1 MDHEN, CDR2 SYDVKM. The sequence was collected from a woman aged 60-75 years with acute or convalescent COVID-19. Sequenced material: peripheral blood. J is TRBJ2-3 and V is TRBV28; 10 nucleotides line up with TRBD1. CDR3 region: CASSDPGQGTDTQYF. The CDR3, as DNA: TGTGCCAGCAGTGATCCGGGACAGGGGACAGATACGCAGTATTTT. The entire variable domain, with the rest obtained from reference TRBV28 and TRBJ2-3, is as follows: DVKVTQSSRYLVKRTGEKVFLECVQDMDHENMFWYRQDPGLGLRLIYFSYDVKMKEKGDIPEGYSVSREKKERFSLILESASTNQTSMYLCASSDPGQGTDTQYFGPGTRLTVL.